A single sample is the source of the 3 T cell receptor beta chains below, sequenced in a study of cytomegalovirus exposure and HLA in healthy donors. With 60 Vbeta and 13 Jbeta primers, the PCR was carried out. Profiling relied on immunoSEQ multiplex PCR, and the TCRdb table lists in-frame clones only, not all of them. The sample carries over 50,000 clones, about four fifths recorded once. What was sequenced was PBMCs. The receptors come from a man between 35 and 55 years old in good health and CMV-seronegative.

The chain joins TRBV19 to TRBJ2-1; TRBD2 matches at 8 bases. This CDR3 spans 14 amino acids. J lost 1 base, V lost 8 bases, and 4 bases had no gene match. Germline V gives CDR1 LNHDA, CDR2 SQIVND (reference sequence). This CDR3 is CASRERGSYNEQFF. CDR3 coding DNA: TGTGCCAGTCGAGAGCGGGGGTCCTACAATGAGCAGTTCTTC.

The chain combines TRBV28 with TRBJ1-2; TRBD1 matches 9 bases. The CDR3 runs 15 residues. Trimming took 6 bases from V and 2 from J; bases not matched to a gene: 7. Germline V gene data show CDR1 as MDHEN and CDR2 as SYDVKM. The CDR3 DNA reads TGTGCCAGCAGGCAACCGGGACAGGGCAACTATGGCTACACCTTC. It codes for CASRQPGQGNYGYTF.

The gene calls are TRBV7-9 and TRBJ1-2; TRBD1 matches at 9 bases. Germline trimming cut 4 bases from V and 5 bases from J; bases unmatched to any gene: 8. From germline, CDR1 is SEHNR and CDR2 FQNEAQ (reference sequence). This CDR3 comprises 15 residues. The CDR3, as DNA: TGTGCCAGCAGCTCGGCCGGGACAGGGTTTTATGGCTACACCTTC. This sequence encodes CASSSAGTGFYGYTF.